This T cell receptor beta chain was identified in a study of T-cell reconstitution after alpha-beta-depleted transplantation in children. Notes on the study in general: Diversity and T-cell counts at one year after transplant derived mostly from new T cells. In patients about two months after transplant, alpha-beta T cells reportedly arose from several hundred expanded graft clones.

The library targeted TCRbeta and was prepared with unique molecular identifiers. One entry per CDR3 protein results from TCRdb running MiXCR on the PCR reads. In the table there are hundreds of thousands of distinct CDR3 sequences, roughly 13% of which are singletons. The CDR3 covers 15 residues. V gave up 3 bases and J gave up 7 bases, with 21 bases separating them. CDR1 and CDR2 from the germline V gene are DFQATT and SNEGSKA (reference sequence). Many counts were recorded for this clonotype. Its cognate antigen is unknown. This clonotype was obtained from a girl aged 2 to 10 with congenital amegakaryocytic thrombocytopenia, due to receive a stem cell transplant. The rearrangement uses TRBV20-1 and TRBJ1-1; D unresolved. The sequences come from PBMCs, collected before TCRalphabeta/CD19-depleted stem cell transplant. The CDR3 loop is CSASYASSLDFEAFF. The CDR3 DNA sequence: TGCAGTGCTAGTTATGCTAGCAGTCTAGACTTTGAAGCTTTCTTT.